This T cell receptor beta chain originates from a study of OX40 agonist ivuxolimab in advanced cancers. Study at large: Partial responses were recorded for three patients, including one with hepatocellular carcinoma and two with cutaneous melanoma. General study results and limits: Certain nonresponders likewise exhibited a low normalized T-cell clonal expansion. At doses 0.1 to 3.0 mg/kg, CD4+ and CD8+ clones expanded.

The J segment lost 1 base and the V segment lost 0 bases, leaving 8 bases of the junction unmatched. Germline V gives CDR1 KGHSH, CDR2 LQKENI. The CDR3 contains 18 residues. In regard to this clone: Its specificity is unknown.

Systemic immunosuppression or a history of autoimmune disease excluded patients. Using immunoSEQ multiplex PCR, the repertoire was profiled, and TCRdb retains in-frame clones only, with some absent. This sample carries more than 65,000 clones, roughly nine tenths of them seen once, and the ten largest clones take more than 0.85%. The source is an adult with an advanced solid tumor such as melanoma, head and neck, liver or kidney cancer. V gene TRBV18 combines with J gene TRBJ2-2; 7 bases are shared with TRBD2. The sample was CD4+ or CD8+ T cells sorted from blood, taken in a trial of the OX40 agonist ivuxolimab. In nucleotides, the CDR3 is TGTGCCAGCTCACCACCGGCCCCGGCGGGGGTGAACACCGGGGAGCTGTTTTTT. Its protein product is CASSPPAPAGVNTGELFF.